The rows below give T cell receptor beta chains drawn from one sample of a study of T cell responses to AZD1222 COVID-19 vaccine. Sequencing used immunoSEQ multiplex PCR; TCRdb keeps in-frame clones, though not all of them. The repertoire holds around 130,000 clones, roughly 84% seen once, with approximately 12% in the top ten. The sequencing here drew on peripheral blood, taken on day 0 of AZD1222 vaccination. These receptors were obtained from an adult in good health. Each CDR3 is given with its conserved first and last residue. The D gene is left open where the match is weak. Size is omitted from some rows. Given values are once, few, many or a class for expanded clones.

>.|TRBJ1-1|.|TRBV29-1
TGCAGCGTTTCCAGCCCCACTGAAGCTTTCTTT
CSVSSPTEAFF
>.|TRBJ1-2|TRBD1|TRBV27
TGTGCCAGCAGGGGGACAGGCTATTATGGCTACACCTTC
CASRGTGYYGYTF
>.|TRBJ1-3|TRBD1|TRBV9
TGTGCCAGCAGCGAGACAGGGGGCTCTGGAAACACCATATATTTT
CASSETGGSGNTIYF
>once|TRBJ2-7|.|TRBV5-1
TGCGCCAGCACACAAGGACCAGCCGATGACGAGCAGTACTTC
CASTQGPADDEQYF
>.|TRBJ1-3|.|TRBV12-3/TRBV12-4
TGTGCCAGCGAAAGCGACGCGAGGAACACCATATATTTT
CASESDARNTIYF
>.|TRBJ2-7|.|TRBV5-1
TGCGCCAGCACCTTGGGCTCAGGGTCGTACTCCTACGAGCAGTACTTC
CASTLGSGSYSYEQYF
>.|TRBJ2-7|TRBD1|TRBV6-5
TGTGCCAGCAGTTACTCTTACAGGGGCAAGTACGAGCAGTACTTC
CASSYSYRGKYEQYF
>.|TRBJ1-2|.|TRBV23-1
TGCGCCAGCAGTCCTAGGACGCCCTATGGCTACACCTTC
CASSPRTPYGYTF
>.|TRBJ2-1|.|TRBV3-1/TRBV3-2
TGTGCCAGCCGAGCGCGCGGAGGATACAATGAGCAGTTCTTC
CASRARGGYNEQFF
>.|TRBJ1-1|.|TRBV6-5
TGTGCCAGCAGTTACCTCAGGGGAGAAGCTTTCTTT
CASSYLRGEAFF
>.|TRBJ1-1|.|TRBV11-3
TGTGCCAGCAGCTGGAAGAACACTGAAGCTTTCTTT
CASSWKNTEAFF
>.|TRBJ1-1|TRBD1|TRBV18
TGTGCCAGCTCACCAGTCCCAGGGGGCGACTCCCTTGAAGCTTTCTTT
CASSPVPGGDSLEAFF
>.|TRBJ2-3|.|TRBV9
TGTGCCAGCAGCCTACGACTAAGCACAGATACGCAGTATTTT
CASSLRLSTDTQYF
>.|TRBJ2-7|.|TRBV2
TGTGCCAGCAGCCCACTACGTAGCTCCTACGAGCAGTACTTC
CASSPLRSSYEQYF
>.|TRBJ1-2|.|TRBV3-1/TRBV3-2
TGTGCCAGCAGCCAAGATCCAGGGGAGGGCTATGGCTACACCTTC
CASSQDPGEGYGYTF
>.|TRBJ1-2|.|TRBV3-1/TRBV3-2
TGTGCCAGCAGTCCAAGGTTGAGGTATGGCTACACCTTC
CASSPRLRYGYTF
>.|TRBJ1-2|.|TRBV25-1
TGTGCCAGCAGGTTCGGCGGTTCCTACACCTTC
CASRFGGSYTF
>.|TRBJ2-7|.|TRBV6-5
TGTGCCAGCAGCCCGTGGGGAAGCGAGCAGTACTTC
CASSPWGSEQYF
>.|TRBJ2-2|.|TRBV12-3/TRBV12-4
TGTGCCAGCAGTTTTAACACCGGGGAGCTGTTTTTT
CASSFNTGELFF
>.|TRBJ1-5|.|TRBV7-3
TGTGCCAGCAGCACCGGGTGGGGGCAGCCCCAGCATTTT
CASSTGWGQPQHF